This record concerns one T cell receptor (beta chain) sequence. The CDR3 has 14 amino acids. Germline V gives CDR1 SSHAT, CDR2 FNYEAQ (reference sequence). Trimming removed 2 bases from V and 2 bases from J, with 10 bases in between. This table comes from immunoSEQ multiplex PCR, and its TCRdb copy is limited to in-frame clones, with some not included. The data show 150,000 to 200,000 clones, 85% to 95% seen once. The data are from a study of T cell responses to AZD1222 COVID-19 vaccine. The TCR was taken from an adult in good health. This specimen was peripheral blood, taken on day 0 of AZD1222 vaccination. The gene calls are TRBV7-7 and TRBJ2-7; perhaps TRBD2 as D (5 bases). CDR3 amino acids: CASSLSGNAYEQYF. The CDR3 nucleotides read TGTGCCAGCAGCTTATCCGGGAACGCCTACGAGCAGTACTTC.